This T cell receptor beta chain was sequenced during a study of Graves' ophthalmopathy and Graves' hyperthyroidism. About the research overall: Prior to any treatment, peripheral blood was collected at the time of initial diagnosis.

RNA served as the template for amplifying TCR beta CDR3 regions. After a first-round RT-PCR with HTBI primers, a second-round multiplex PCR was run. TCRdb analysed the multiplex PCR reads with MiXCR anew, one entry per CDR3 protein. The table lists some 370,000 distinct CDR3 sequences, about 18% of them singletons. Study-wide results and limits: Cross-validated, the 13-signature model showed 87.88%/81.08% sensitivity/specificity, and 80%/75% in the test set. Its predictions of ophthalmopathy progression gave the model around 71% sensitivity and 72% to 85% specificity.

This clonotype has a count of ten or more. No antigen is known for it. At one end, the junction sequence differs from germline, possibly due to a read error. The length of the CDR3 is 12 residues. CDR1 is DFQATT, CDR2 SNEGSKA, per germline (reference sequence). J is TRBJ2-7 and V is TRBV20-1; 7 nucleotides agree with TRBD1. The sequenced sample was peripheral blood. The sequence was obtained from an adult woman with stable Graves' hyperthyroidism. The CDR3 protein is CGASYRGYEQYF. CDR3 nucleotide sequence: TGCGGTGCTAGTTACAGGGGATACGAGCAGTACTTC.